Each of the 29 T cell receptor beta chains below was sequenced from the same sample in a study of regulatory dendritic cells for organ transplantation. The data were produced by immunoSEQ multiplex PCR, yet TCRdb's version contains in-frame clones alone and is incomplete. This sample carries roughly 34,000 clones, approximately 91% of them seen once, and the ten largest clones take more than 0.055%. Sequenced: naive CD4+ T cells from blood. Subset specified: CD45RA+ naive T cells. These receptors were obtained from a human donor in good health.

The chain recombines TRBV4-2 with TRBJ2-5, with a tentative D call TRBD2 (6 bases). Germline values: CDR1 LGHNA, CDR2 YNFKEQ. This CDR3 has 16 amino acids. V lost 0 bases, J lost 5 bases, and 16 bases lay in between. This CDR3 is CASSQDLLALGETQYF. The CDR3 DNA sequence: TGTGCCAGCAGCCAAGACTTACTAGCCCTAGGTGAGACCCAGTACTTC.

The V gene is TRBV4-3, the J gene TRBJ2-5; D gene unclear. The germline V and J ends were trimmed by 1 base and 2 bases, with 8 bases remaining between them. The germline gives CDR1 LGHNA, CDR2 YSLEER. The CDR3 length is 14 residues. The CDR3, as DNA: TGCGCCAGCAGCCAAGGGCCAGATCAAGAGACCCAGTACTTC. Its translation: CASSQGPDQETQYF.

In this sample, this clone turned up a few times. The V call is TRBV9, the J call TRBJ2-7; 7 nucleotides agree with TRBD1. Trimming removed 3 bases from V and 2 bases from J; junction bases left unmatched: 2. Per germline, CDR1 SGDLS and CDR2 YYNGEE. The CDR3 has 13 amino acids. The chain's CDR3 is CASSADRAYEQYF. CDR3 sequence (DNA): TGTGCCAGCAGCGCAGACAGGGCCTACGAGCAGTACTTC.

This clone appeared a single time. This sequence joins TRBV15 and TRBJ2-2, with 7 nucleotides matching TRBD2. CDR3 size: 17 residues. The germline V gene has CDR1 LNHNV and CDR2 YYDKDF (reference sequence). V lost 3 bases, J lost 0 bases, and 7 bases stayed unmatched. CDR3 sequence (DNA): TGTGCCACCAGCAGGACCATAGCGGGTTCGAACACCGGGGAGCTGTTTTTT. This encodes CATSRTIAGSNTGELFF.

The rearrangement uses TRBV2 and TRBJ1-2; no clear D. The CDR3 is 13 amino acids. With 7 bases removed from V and 8 bases from J, the gap between germline ends came to 17 bases. Germline loops: CDR1 SNHLY, CDR2 FYNNEI. CDR3 in DNA: TGTGCCAGCACCCTTTTGATCCAGCAAGGCTACACCTTC. This codes for CASTLLIQQGYTF. Combining the CDR3 with reference TRBV2 and TRBJ1-2 gives the whole variable domain EPEVTQTPSHQVTQMGQEVILRCVPISNHLYFYWYRQILGQKVEFLVSFYNNEISEKSEIFDDQFSVERPDGSNFTLKIRSTKLEDSAMYFCASTLLIQQGYTFGSGTRLTVV.

The chain joins TRBV30 to TRBJ1-5; TRBD1 agrees at 8 bases. The V gene's germline CDR1 is GTSNPN and CDR2 SVGIG (reference sequence). V shed 0 bases and J 5 bases; nucleotides not matched to a gene: 0. The CDR3 is made up of 13 amino acids. The CDR3 loop reads CAWSVQGDQPQHF. DNA of the CDR3: TGTGCCTGGAGTGTACAGGGGGATCAGCCCCAGCATTTT.

The chain couples TRBV6-5 to TRBJ1-2; D is possibly TRBD1 (5 bases). The V end was cut by 6 bases, the J end by 4 bases, with 15 bases between. This CDR3 is built from 14 residues. Per germline, CDR1 MNHEY and CDR2 SVGAGI. CDR3 nucleotide sequence: TGTGCCAGCAGCCCCTCTGGGGGAGGCTATGGCTACACCTTC. This sequence encodes CASSPSGGGYGYTF.

In regard to this clone: Relative to the germline gene, one junction end is altered; a read error may explain this. The chain couples TRBV7-7 to TRBJ2-7, with D unclear. CDR3 length: 12 residues. CDR1 is SSHAT and CDR2 is FNYEAQ in the germline V gene (reference sequence). CDR3 loop: CASSSDGYEQYF. CDR3 DNA sequence: TGTGCTAGCAGCTCCGACGGCTACGAGCAGTACTTC.

This chain joins TRBV11-3 and TRBJ2-1; 10 bases are shared with TRBD2. J gave up 4 bases and V 6 bases, and 12 bases lay outside the gene matches. The CDR3 length is 17 residues. Germline assignment: CDR1 SGHNT and CDR2 YENEEA. The CDR3 coding sequence is TGTGCCAGCAGTTTTACTTCTCGGACTAGCGGATACAATGAGCAGTTCTTC. It specifies CASSFTSRTSGYNEQFF.

The gene calls are TRBV18 and TRBJ2-3, with TRBD1 as a possible D gene (5 bases). The CDR3 totals 14 residues. Germline values: CDR1 KGHSH, CDR2 LQKENI. V was cut by 4 bases and J by 5 bases, with 13 bases left in between. CDR3: CASSLQGRGDTQYF. CDR3 DNA: TGTGCCAGCTCACTCCAGGGTCGAGGAGATACGCAGTATTTT.

This clone was recorded once. The CDR3 sequence is CASSRTQETQYF. CDR3 nucleotide sequence: TGTGCCAGCTCACGAACTCAAGAGACCCAGTACTTC. V gene TRBV18 combines with J gene TRBJ2-5; D gene unclear. Germline-derived CDR1 and CDR2 are KGHSH and LQKENI. The CDR3 length is 12 residues. V lost 4 bases and J lost 2, with 5 bases in between. Variable domain in full (rest from reference TRBV18 and TRBJ2-5): NAGVMQNPRHLVRRRGQEARLRCSPMKGHSHVYWYRQLPEEGLKFMVYLQKENIIDESGMPKERFSAEFPKEGPSILRIQQVVRGDSAAYFCASSRTQETQYFGPGTRLLVL.

The gene calls are TRBV10-3 and TRBJ2-7; 7 bases are shared with TRBD1. Germline V gives CDR1 ENHRY, CDR2 SYGVKD. Germline trimming cut 4 bases from V and 0 bases from J; bases unmatched to any gene: 6. This CDR3 has 15 amino acids. The CDR3: CAISGGAGGSYEQYF. For the CDR3, the DNA is TGTGCCATCAGTGGGGGAGCAGGGGGCTCCTACGAGCAGTACTTC.

The rearrangement uses TRBV4-3 and TRBJ2-2, with 9 nucleotides matching TRBD1. With 4 bases clipped from V and 4 bases from J, the junction kept 10 bases outside the gene matches. This CDR3 is built from 17 residues. Germline values: CDR1 LGHNA, CDR2 YSLEER. CDR3 in amino acids: CASSLSQGARGTGELFF. Here the CDR3 DNA reads TGCGCCAGCAGCCTCTCACAGGGGGCGCGGGGCACCGGGGAGCTGTTTTTT.

V gene TRBV7-9 combines with J gene TRBJ1-1, with D tentatively TRBD1 (5 bases). The CDR3 is made up of 12 amino acids. Germline V lookup: CDR1 SEHNR, CDR2 FQNEAQ (reference sequence). V gave up 7 bases and J gave up 7 bases, with 13 bases separating them. In DNA form, the CDR3 reads TGTGCCAGCACGCGAGGGGACGGTGAAGCTTTCTTT. Its protein product is CASTRGDGEAFF.

The table lists this clone with a count of one. The chain joins TRBV4-1 to TRBJ2-7; TRBD1 is a possible D gene (5 bases). The germline V and J ends were trimmed by 4 bases and 2 bases, with 15 bases remaining between them. The CDR3 totals 15 residues. Germline CDR1 reads MGHRA; CDR2 reads YSYEKL. This chain's CDR3 is CASSLQTAYTYEQYF. The CDR3 DNA reads as TGCGCCAGCAGCCTCCAGACAGCATACACCTACGAGCAGTACTTC.

For the CDR3, the DNA is TGTGCCATCAGCCTCGACAGGGCCGAGACCCAGTACTTC. Translation: CAISLDRAETQYF. The V call is TRBV10-3, the J call TRBJ2-5; 7 bases are shared with TRBD1. V was pared by 6 bases and J by 5 bases, with 6 bases of the junction left unmatched. Germline V gives CDR1 ENHRY, CDR2 SYGVKD. This CDR3 contains 13 residues.

The genes are TRBV19 and TRBJ1-5; 9 bases are a match to TRBD1. The V segment lost 5 bases and the J segment 3 bases; nucleotides outside the gene matches: 5. CDR1 is LNHDA and CDR2 is SQIVND in the germline V gene (reference sequence). This CDR3 region has 15 residues. The CDR3 region is CASSPGQGNNQPQHF. Here the CDR3 DNA reads TGTGCCAGTAGTCCAGGACAGGGGAACAATCAGCCCCAGCATTTT.

This clone came up a few times. One end of the junction does not line up with germline, which may come from a read error. V gene TRBV7-9 combines with J gene TRBJ1-2; D remains ambiguous. The CDR3 spans 14 residues. The V gene's germline CDR1 is SEHNR and CDR2 FQNEAQ (reference sequence). CDR3 region: CASSLGPPKYGYTF. As DNA, the CDR3 is TGTGCCAGCAGCTTAGGGCCGCCTAAGTATGGCTACACCTTC.

The chain couples TRBV7-3 to TRBJ2-1; 8 bases map to TRBD2. Germline V gene lookup returns CDR1 SGHTA and CDR2 FQGTGA. CDR3 length equals 15 residues. Germline trimming cut 5 bases from V and 4 bases from J; bases unmatched to any gene: 7. CDR3 sequence: CASSRSGTSYNEQFF. The CDR3 DNA is TGTGCCAGCAGCCGCTCCGGGACTAGTTACAATGAGCAGTTCTTC.

The rearrangement joins TRBV7-2 to TRBJ1-1; TRBD1 might be the D (5 bases). This CDR3 has 16 residues. Trimming cost V 5 bases and J 4 bases, with 20 bases left between them. Germline V CDR1 and CDR2: SGHTA, FQGNSA. DNA of the CDR3: TGTGCCAGCAGCGTAACCGGGACGGCTGTGATCACTGAAGCTTTCTTT. Translation: CASSVTGTAVITEAFF.

The chain links TRBV29-1 to TRBJ2-3; possible D gene TRBD2, 5 bases. With 6 bases removed from V and 4 bases from J, the gap between germline ends came to 11 bases. Germline lookup yields CDR1 SQVTM and CDR2 ANQGSEA. This CDR3 contains 12 residues. The CDR3 loop reads CSVRLSPDTQYF. Here the CDR3 DNA reads TGCAGCGTACGACTAAGCCCAGATACGCAGTATTTT.

The chain carries TRBV5-6 and TRBJ1-5; 8 bases fit TRBD1. The CDR3 has 14 amino acids. With V trimmed by 0 bases and J by 7 bases, 3 bases remained unmatched. The germline gives CDR1 SGHDT, CDR2 YYEEEE. CDR3 sequence (DNA): TGTGCCAGCAGCTTGGCAGGGGGCCACCAGCCCCAGCATTTT. It is translated as CASSLAGGHQPQHF. Full variable domain (outside the CDR3, taken from reference TRBV5-6 and TRBJ1-5): DAGVTQSPTHLIKTRGQQVTLRCSPKSGHDTVSWYQQALGQGPQFIFQYYEEEERQRGNFPDRFSGHQFPNYSSELNVNALLLGDSALYLCASSLAGGHQPQHFGDGTRLSIL.

J is TRBJ1-2 and V is TRBV29-1; 7 bases map to TRBD1. This CDR3 is built from 14 residues. Losses at the gene ends were 5 bases for V and 7 bases for J; bases not matched to a gene: 13. Germline V gene lookup returns CDR1 SQVTM and CDR2 ANQGSEA. CDR3 coding DNA: TGCAGCGTTAACCGCAGGGGGATTAGTCCTGGCTACACCTTC. It is translated as CSVNRRGISPGYTF.

The chain uses TRBV7-8 and TRBJ2-1; either TRBD1 or TRBD2 may fit D (6 bases each). V was cut by 3 bases and J by 4 bases, with 25 bases left in between. This CDR3 has 19 residues. CDR1 is SGHVS and CDR2 is FQNEAQ in the germline V gene. The CDR3 DNA follows: TGTGCCAGCAGCTTGGTACGGGGGCCACTCCACCTCTTTTACAATGAGCAGTTCTTC. Protein product: CASSLVRGPLHLFYNEQFF.

V is TRBV2 and J is TRBJ1-2; 8 bases align to TRBD1. In germline, CDR1 is SNHLY, CDR2 FYNNEI. CDR3 length equals 16 residues. J was trimmed by 3 bases and V by 6 bases; bases with no gene match: 12. CDR3 DNA: TGTGCCAGCAGGGATAGGACAGGGCCTCCCTACTATGGCTACACCTTC. This encodes CASRDRTGPPYYGYTF.

V and J are TRBV2 and TRBJ1-1; the D is unclear. The CDR3 extends over 14 amino acids. V gave up 2 bases and J gave up 4 bases, with 11 bases separating them. Germline assignment: CDR1 SNHLY and CDR2 FYNNEI. CDR3 coding DNA: TGTGCCAGCAGTGAATTAAGCCGGGGCACTGAAGCTTTCTTT. It is translated as CASSELSRGTEAFF. Together with reference TRBV2 and TRBJ1-1, the CDR3 gives the full variable domain: EPEVTQTPSHQVTQMGQEVILRCVPISNHLYFYWYRQILGQKVEFLVSFYNNEISEKSEIFDDQFSVERPDGSNFTLKIRSTKLEDSAMYFCASSELSRGTEAFFGQGTRLTVV.

The chain is built from TRBV18 and TRBJ1-2; a weak D match, TRBD1 (5 bases). This CDR3 is built from 15 residues. CDR1 is KGHSH, CDR2 LQKENI, per germline. The germline V and J ends were trimmed by 4 bases and 6 bases, with 18 bases remaining between them. The CDR3 is CASSLEVTGGHGYTF. CDR3 sequence (DNA): TGTGCCAGCTCACTCGAGGTCACAGGAGGGCATGGCTACACCTTC.

J is TRBJ2-7 and V is TRBV18; 11 bases are shared with TRBD1. V was pared by 5 bases and J by 5 bases, with 8 bases of the junction left unmatched. The CDR3 has 15 amino acids. Per the germline V gene, CDR1 is KGHSH and CDR2 is LQKENI. The CDR3 DNA sequence: TGTGCCAGCTCAAAGGGACAGGGGGTAAAAAACGAGCAGTACTTC. This sequence encodes CASSKGQGVKNEQYF. Supplemented by reference TRBV18 and TRBJ2-7, the full variable domain reads NAGVMQNPRHLVRRRGQEARLRCSPMKGHSHVYWYRQLPEEGLKFMVYLQKENIIDESGMPKERFSAEFPKEGPSILRIQQVVRGDSAAYFCASSKGQGVKNEQYFGPGTRLTVT.

This chain joins TRBV4-3 and TRBJ1-1; no reliable D call. The CDR3 length is 14 residues. The V gene's germline CDR1 is LGHNA and CDR2 YSLEER. The ends were cut back, 0 bases at V and 6 bases at J, with 11 bases in the middle. The CDR3 region has the DNA TGCGCCAGCAGCCAAGAGACATCTTGGGCTGAAGCTTTCTTT. Translating it yields CASSQETSWAEAFF.